These T cell receptor beta chains were read from a single sample in a study of cytomegalovirus exposure and HLA in healthy donors. The protocol was immunoSEQ multiplex PCR, while the TCRdb copy is restricted to in-frame clones and leaves out a portion. The data contain roughly 200,000 clones, around three quarters of them singletons. The sample was PBMCs. The receptors come from a man aged 35 to 55 in good health and CMV-seronegative. Each CDR3 is given with its conserved first and last residue. Only part of the rows carry a size: once, few, many, or a class if the clone is expanded.

>TRBV25-1|TRBJ2-2|.
CASSTRTGTGSTGELFF
>TRBV5-6|TRBJ2-7|.
CASSQLGTGFYEQYF
>TRBV7-8|TRBJ2-7|once
CASSLGSRDRGQEQYF
>TRBV11-2|TRBJ2-1|.
CASSLVAEGTYNEQFF
>TRBV9|TRBJ2-3|.
CASSALGQGGSDTQYF
>TRBV27|TRBJ2-2|.
CASTFRTGRDTGELFF
>TRBV6-4|TRBJ1-2|.
CASSDSSGDRGPDYGYTF
>TRBV19|TRBJ1-1|once
CASSQGSNTEAFF
>TRBV6-6|TRBJ2-7|.
CASSYPGSYEQYF
>TRBV9|TRBJ1-1|.
CASSGSDSNTEAFF
>TRBV7-2|TRBJ2-7|once
CASSSLGGQGAPQYF
>TRBV7-2|TRBJ2-7|.
CASSPQGVGEQYF
>TRBV2|TRBJ1-4|.
CASTPGATNEKLFF
>TRBV11-3|TRBJ2-7|.
CASSLDPGGLGEQYF
>TRBV10-1|TRBJ1-5|.
CASGRKEGEQPQHF
>TRBV29-1|TRBJ1-1|.
CSANRENTEAFF
>TRBV11-2|TRBJ1-5|.
CASSPSTGGQPQHF
>TRBV7-2|TRBJ2-3|.
CASSRAGGFADTQYF
>TRBV19|TRBJ1-4|.
CASSTRQGAREKLFF
>TRBV10-3|TRBJ1-1|few
CATDRGGNTEAFF
>TRBV7-2|TRBJ1-5|.
CASSTDRAQPQHF
>TRBV10-3|TRBJ1-5|.
CAISDFNGGQPQHF
>TRBV9|TRBJ2-7|.
CASSPTLEGPREQYF
>TRBV5-6|TRBJ2-3|.
CASSPWTGRTDAQYF
>TRBV4-3|TRBJ2-5|.
CASSQGRTVVGGETQYF
>TRBV27|TRBJ2-2|.
CASSLSSSSPGELFF
>TRBV7-2|TRBJ2-7|.
CASSQSDRVPYEQYF
>TRBV27|TRBJ2-1|few
CASSLWARPVLSGTNNEQFF
>TRBV7-9|TRBJ2-2|.
CASSLRATGELFF
>TRBV5-1|TRBJ1-4|.
CASSPGPTGEGEKLFF
>TRBV11-2|TRBJ2-3|.
CASSFGVGTGSGDTQYF
>TRBV7-2|TRBJ2-1|.
CASSFSFSGEQFF
>TRBV9|TRBJ2-7|.
CASSVVSSSYEQYF
>TRBV4-1|TRBJ2-5|.
CASSPGGGFRETQYF
>TRBV4-3|TRBJ1-1|.
CASSHLPGGRTEAFF
>TRBV29-1|TRBJ2-2|.
CSVVFRDRGLTGELFF
>TRBV4-2|TRBJ2-1|.
CASSQAGLAGGNNEQFF
>TRBV9|.|.
CASSSSSYEQYF
>TRBV6-6|TRBJ1-3|once
CASSRSGRGPVGTIYF
>TRBV30|TRBJ2-5|few
CAWSTTLGQQETQYF
>TRBV18|TRBJ2-7|.
CASSPGDRYYEQYF
>TRBV11-2|TRBJ2-7|.
CASKPTGQTYEQYF
>TRBV9|TRBJ1-3|.
CASSVGDSSGNTIYF
>TRBV11-2|TRBJ2-7|.
CASSLTGLEASEQYF
>TRBV5-4|TRBJ2-7|.
CASSVDSYEQYF
>TRBV14|TRBJ2-3|.
CASSQQRGATDTQYF
>TRBV27|TRBJ1-5|.
CASSLRGLGSNQPQHF
>TRBV25-1|TRBJ2-7|.
CASSDRGRHYEQYF
>TRBV25-1|TRBJ1-4|.
CASSESPAGLTNEKLFF
>TRBV5-1|TRBJ2-3|few
CASSLQRELDTQYF
>TRBV5-1|TRBJ1-2|.
CASSSGQGLGYTF
>TRBV5-1|TRBJ1-4|few
CASRPGQAEKLFF
>TRBV5-1|TRBJ1-2|.
CASSLGQNYGYTF
>TRBV7-6|TRBJ2-7|.
CASSPRLAGASEQYF
>TRBV25-1|TRBJ1-1|few
CASSVAPDRGLAEAFF
>TRBV7-2|TRBJ1-6|once
CASSLRSLRAGNSPLHF
>TRBV6-5|TRBJ2-7|.
CASSSYPLAAREQYF